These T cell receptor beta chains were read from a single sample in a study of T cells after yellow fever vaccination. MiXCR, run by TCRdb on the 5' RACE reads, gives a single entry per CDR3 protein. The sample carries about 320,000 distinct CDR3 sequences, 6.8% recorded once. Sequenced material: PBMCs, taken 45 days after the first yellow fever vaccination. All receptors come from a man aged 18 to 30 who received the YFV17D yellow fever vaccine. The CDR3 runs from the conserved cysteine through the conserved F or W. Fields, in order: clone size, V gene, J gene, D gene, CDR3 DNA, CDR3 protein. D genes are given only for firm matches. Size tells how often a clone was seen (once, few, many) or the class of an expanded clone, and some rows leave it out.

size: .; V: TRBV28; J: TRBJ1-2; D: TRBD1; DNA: TGTGCCAGCAGTTTATCTATGGGACAGGAGGGCTACACCTTC; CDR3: CASSLSMGQEGYTF
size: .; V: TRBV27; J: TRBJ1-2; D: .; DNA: TGTGCCAGCAGTTTATACGGTGCGGACAAAGCTAGCTATGGCTACACCTTC; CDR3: CASSLYGADKASYGYTF
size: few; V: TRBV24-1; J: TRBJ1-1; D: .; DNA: TGTGCCACGGAGGAAAGCATGAACACTGAAGCTTTCTTT; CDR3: CATEESMNTEAFF
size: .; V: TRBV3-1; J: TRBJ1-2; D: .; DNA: TGTGCCAGCAGCCCTTATGGGGGGGGCGTGAATGGCTACACCTTC; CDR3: CASSPYGGGVNGYTF
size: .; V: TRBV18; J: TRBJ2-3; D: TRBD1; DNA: TGTGCCAGCACCCTTACAGGGGGTGTAGTTAAGAGGACAGATACGCAGTATTTT; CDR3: CASTLTGGVVKRTDTQYF
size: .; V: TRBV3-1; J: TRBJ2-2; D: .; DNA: TGTGCCAGCAGCGCTAGGGGCGGGGAGCTGTTTTTT; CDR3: CASSARGGELFF
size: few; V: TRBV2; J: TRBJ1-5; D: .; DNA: TGTGCCAGCAGAGAGGGATCTTATAGCAATCAGCCCCAGCATTTT; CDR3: CASREGSYSNQPQHF
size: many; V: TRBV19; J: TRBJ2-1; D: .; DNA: TGTGCCAGTAGTATAATCAGGGGCCAGAGCTCCTACAATGAGCAGTTCTTC; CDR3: CASSIIRGQSSYNEQFF
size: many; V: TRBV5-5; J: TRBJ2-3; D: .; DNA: TGTGCCAGCAGCCCCCCCCCGACCAGCACAGATACGCAGTATTTT; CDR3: CASSPPPTSTDTQYF
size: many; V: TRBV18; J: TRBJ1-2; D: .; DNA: TGTGCCAGCTCACCTGAAGGACTAGCTAACTATGGCTACACCTTC; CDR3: CASSPEGLANYGYTF
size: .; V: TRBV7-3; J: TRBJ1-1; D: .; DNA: TGTGCCAGCAGCTACCTTGGGGGGGGGAACACTGAAGCTTTCTTT; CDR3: CASSYLGGGNTEAFF
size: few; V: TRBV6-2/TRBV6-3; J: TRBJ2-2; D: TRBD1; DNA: TGTGCCAGCAGGACAACCGGGACAGGGGTAACCGGGGAGCTGTTTTTT; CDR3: CASRTTGTGVTGELFF
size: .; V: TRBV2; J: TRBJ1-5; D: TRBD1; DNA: TGTGCCAGCAGCGAGGACAGGTTAGGTCAGCCCCAGCATTTT; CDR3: CASSEDRLGQPQHF